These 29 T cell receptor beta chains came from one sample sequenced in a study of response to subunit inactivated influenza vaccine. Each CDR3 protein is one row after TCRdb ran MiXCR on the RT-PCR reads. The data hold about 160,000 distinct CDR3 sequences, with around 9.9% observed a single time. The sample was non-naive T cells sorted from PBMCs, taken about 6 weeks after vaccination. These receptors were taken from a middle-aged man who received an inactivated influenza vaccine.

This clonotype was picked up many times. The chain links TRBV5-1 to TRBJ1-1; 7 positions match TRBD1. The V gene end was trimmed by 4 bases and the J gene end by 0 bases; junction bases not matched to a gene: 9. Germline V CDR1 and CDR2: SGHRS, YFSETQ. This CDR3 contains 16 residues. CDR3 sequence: CASSATGPSVNTEAFF. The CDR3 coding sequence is TGCGCCAGCAGCGCGACAGGGCCGTCCGTGAACACTGAAGCTTTCTTT. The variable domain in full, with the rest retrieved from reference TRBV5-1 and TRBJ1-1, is KAGVTQTPRYLIKTRGQQVTLSCSPISGHRSVSWYQQTPGQGLQFLFEYFSETQRNKGNFPGRFSGRQFSNSRSEMNVSTLELGDSALYLCASSATGPSVNTEAFFGQGTRLTVV.

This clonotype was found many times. CDR3: CSARDSSGGTDTQYF. Here the CDR3 DNA reads TGCAGTGCTAGAGATTCTAGCGGGGGCACAGATACGCAGTATTTT. This rearrangement joins TRBV20-1 to TRBJ2-3; 9 nucleotides align to TRBD2. The ends lost 0 bases at V and 1 base at J; junction bases unmatched: 2. This CDR3 has 15 amino acids. CDR1 and CDR2 from the germline V gene are DFQATT and SNEGSKA (reference sequence).

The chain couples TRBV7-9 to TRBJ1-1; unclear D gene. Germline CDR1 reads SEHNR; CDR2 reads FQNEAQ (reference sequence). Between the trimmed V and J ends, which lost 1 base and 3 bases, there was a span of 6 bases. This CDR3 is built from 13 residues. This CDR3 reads CASSLGMYTEAFF. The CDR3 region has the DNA TGTGCCAGCAGCTTAGGTATGTACACTGAAGCTTTCTTT.

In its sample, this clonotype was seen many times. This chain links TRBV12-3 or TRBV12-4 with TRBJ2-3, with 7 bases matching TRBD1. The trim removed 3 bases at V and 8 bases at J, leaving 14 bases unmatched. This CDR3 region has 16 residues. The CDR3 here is CASSFRETGYLATQYF. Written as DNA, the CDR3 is TGTGCCAGCAGTTTTAGAGAGACAGGGTATTTGGCTACGCAGTATTTT.

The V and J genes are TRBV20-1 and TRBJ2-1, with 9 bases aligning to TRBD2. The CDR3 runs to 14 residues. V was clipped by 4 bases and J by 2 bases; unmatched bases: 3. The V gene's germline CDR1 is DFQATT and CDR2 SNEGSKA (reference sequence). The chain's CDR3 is CSATLAGAYNEQFF. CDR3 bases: TGCAGTGCTACCTTAGCGGGAGCCTACAATGAGCAGTTCTTC.

Written as DNA, the CDR3 is TGTGCCACCAGTGATTTGATAGGGGTTTGGAATTCACCCCTCCACTTT. Residues: CATSDLIGVWNSPLHF. This chain links TRBV24-1 with TRBJ1-6; TRBD1 might be the D (5 bases). Germline V lookup: CDR1 KGHDR, CDR2 SFDVKD. The CDR3 length is 16 residues. Trimming pared 0 bases from V and 7 bases from J, leaving 12 bases between.

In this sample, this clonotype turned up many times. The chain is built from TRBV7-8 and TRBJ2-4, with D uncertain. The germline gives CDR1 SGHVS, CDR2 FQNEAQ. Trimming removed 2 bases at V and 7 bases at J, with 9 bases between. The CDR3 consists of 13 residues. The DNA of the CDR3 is TGTGCCAGCAGCTTAAAGTCATGGAACATTCAGTACTTC. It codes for CASSLKSWNIQYF.

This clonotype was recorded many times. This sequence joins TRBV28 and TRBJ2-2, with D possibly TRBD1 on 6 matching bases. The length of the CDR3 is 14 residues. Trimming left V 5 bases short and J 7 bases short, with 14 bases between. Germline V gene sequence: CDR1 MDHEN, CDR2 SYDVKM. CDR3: CASSLWTEHGELFF. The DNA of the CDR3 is TGTGCCAGCAGTCTCTGGACAGAACACGGGGAGCTGTTTTTT.

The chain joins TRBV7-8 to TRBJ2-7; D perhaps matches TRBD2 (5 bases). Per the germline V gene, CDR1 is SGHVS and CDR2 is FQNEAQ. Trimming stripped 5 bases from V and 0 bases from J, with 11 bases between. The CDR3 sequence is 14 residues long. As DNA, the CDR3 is TGTGCCAGCAGCCCCCGGGGTAGCTCCTACGAGCAGTACTTC. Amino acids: CASSPRGSSYEQYF.

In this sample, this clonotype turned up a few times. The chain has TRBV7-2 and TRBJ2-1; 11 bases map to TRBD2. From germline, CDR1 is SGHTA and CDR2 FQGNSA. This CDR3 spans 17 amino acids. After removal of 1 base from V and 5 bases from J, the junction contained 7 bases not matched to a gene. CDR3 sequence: CASSLVSLAGGHNEQFF. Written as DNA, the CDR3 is TGTGCCAGCAGCTTAGTGTCCCTAGCGGGGGGACACAATGAGCAGTTCTTC.

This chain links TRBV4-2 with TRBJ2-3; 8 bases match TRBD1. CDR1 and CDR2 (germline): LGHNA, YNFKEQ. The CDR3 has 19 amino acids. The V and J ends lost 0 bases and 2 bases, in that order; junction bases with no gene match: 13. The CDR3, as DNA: TGTGCCAGCAGCCAAGATTATGAGGCGGAGACAGGGGTCACAGATACGCAGTATTTT. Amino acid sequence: CASSQDYEAETGVTDTQYF.

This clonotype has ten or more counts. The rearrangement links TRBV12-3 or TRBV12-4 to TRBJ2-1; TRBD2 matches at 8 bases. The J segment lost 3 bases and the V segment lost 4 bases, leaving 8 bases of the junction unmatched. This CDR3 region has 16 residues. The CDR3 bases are TGTGCCAGCAGTTCCCGGGGGGGCCTGATCTACAATGAGCAGTTCTTC. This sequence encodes CASSSRGGLIYNEQFF.

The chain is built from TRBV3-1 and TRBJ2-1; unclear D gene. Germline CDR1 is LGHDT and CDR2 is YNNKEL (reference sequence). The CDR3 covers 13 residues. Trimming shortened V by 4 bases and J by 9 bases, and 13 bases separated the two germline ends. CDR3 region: CASSRSSFFEQFF. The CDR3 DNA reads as TGTGCCAGCAGCCGATCCTCCTTTTTTGAGCAGTTCTTC.

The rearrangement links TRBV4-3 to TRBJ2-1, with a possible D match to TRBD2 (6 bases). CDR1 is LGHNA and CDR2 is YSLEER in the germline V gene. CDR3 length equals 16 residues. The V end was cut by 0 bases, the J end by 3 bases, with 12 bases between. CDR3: CASSQDYREHYNEQFF. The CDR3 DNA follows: TGCGCCAGCAGCCAAGACTACCGGGAGCACTACAATGAGCAGTTCTTC.

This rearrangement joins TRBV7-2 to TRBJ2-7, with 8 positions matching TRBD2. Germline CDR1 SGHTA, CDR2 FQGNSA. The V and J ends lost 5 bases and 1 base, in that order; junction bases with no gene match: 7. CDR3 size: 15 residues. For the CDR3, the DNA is TGTGCCAGCAGCCGCCGGGTAGCGGGGTCCTACGAGCAGTACTTC. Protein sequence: CASSRRVAGSYEQYF.

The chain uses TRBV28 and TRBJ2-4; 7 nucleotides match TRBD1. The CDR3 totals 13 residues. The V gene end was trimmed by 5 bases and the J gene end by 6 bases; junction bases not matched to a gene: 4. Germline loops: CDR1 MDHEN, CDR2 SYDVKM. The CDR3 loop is CASSPRDRNIQYF. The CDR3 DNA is TGTGCCAGCAGTCCCCGGGACAGAAACATTCAGTACTTC.

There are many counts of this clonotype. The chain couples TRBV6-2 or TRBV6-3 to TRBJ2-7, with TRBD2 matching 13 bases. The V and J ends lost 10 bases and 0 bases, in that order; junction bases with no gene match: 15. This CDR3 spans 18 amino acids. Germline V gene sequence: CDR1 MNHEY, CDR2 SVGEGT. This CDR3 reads CATDPGTSGARSSYEQYF. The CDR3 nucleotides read TGTGCCACCGACCCCGGGACTAGCGGGGCTAGGAGCTCCTACGAGCAGTACTTC.

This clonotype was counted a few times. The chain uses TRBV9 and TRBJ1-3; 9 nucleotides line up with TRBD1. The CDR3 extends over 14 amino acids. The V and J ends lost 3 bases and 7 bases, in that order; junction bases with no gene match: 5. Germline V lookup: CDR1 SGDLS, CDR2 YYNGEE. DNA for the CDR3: TGTGCCAGCAGCGCCCGGGACAGGGTTAACACCATATATTTT. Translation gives CASSARDRVNTIYF.

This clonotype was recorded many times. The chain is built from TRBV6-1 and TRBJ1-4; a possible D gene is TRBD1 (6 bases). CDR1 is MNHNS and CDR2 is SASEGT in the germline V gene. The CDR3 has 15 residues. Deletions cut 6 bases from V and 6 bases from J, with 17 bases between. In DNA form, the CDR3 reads TGTGCCAGCAGCGCCGTCGGGGGCATAGATGAAAAACTGTTTTTT. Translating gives CASSAVGGIDEKLFF.

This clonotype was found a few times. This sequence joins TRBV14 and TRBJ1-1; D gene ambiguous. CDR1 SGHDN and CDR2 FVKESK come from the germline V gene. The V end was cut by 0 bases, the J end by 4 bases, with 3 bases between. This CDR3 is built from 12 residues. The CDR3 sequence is CASSQDFTEAFF. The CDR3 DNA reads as TGTGCCAGCAGCCAAGATTTCACTGAAGCTTTCTTT.

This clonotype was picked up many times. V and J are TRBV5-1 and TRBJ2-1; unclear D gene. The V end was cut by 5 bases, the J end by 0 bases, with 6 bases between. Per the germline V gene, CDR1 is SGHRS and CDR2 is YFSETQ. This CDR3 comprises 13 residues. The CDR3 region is CASRESSYNEQFF. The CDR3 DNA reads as TGCGCCAGCAGAGAGAGCTCCTACAATGAGCAGTTCTTC.

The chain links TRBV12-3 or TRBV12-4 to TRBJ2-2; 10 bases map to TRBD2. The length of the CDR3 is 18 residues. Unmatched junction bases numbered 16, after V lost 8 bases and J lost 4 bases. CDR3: CASLTTYPGLAPTGELFF. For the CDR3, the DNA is TGTGCCAGCCTAACAACTTACCCGGGACTAGCGCCCACCGGGGAGCTGTTTTTT.

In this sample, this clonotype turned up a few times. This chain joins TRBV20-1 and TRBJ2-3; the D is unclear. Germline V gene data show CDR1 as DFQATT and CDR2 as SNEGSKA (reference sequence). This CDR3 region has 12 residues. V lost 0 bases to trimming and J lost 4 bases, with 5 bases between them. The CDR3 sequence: CSARDNADTQYF. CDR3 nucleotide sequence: TGCAGTGCTAGAGATAATGCAGATACGCAGTATTTT.

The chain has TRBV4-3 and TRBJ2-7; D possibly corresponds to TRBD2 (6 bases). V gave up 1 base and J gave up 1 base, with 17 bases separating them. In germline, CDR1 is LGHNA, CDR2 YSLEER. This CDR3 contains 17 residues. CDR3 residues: CASSQGWTGVGSYEQYF. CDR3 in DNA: TGCGCCAGCAGCCAAGGCTGGACGGGAGTTGGATCCTACGAGCAGTACTTC.

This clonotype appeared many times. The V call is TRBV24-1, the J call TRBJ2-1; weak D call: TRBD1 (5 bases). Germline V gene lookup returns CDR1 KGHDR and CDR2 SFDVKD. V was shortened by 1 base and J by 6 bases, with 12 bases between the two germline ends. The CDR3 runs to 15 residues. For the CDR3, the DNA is TGTGCCACCAGTGATTTAAACAGGAGTCCCAATGAGCAGTTCTTC. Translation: CATSDLNRSPNEQFF.

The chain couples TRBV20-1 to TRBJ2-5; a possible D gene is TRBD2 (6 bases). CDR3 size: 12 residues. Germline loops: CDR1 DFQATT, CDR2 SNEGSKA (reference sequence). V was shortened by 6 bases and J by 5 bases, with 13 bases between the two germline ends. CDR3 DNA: TGCAGTGCCCAAGGAGGGCCGGAGACCCAGTACTTC. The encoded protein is CSAQGGPETQYF.

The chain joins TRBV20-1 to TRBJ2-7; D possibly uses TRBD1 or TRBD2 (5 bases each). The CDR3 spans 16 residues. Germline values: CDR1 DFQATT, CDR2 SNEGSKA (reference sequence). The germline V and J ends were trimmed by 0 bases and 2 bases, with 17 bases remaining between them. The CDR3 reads CSARDLTGPRAYEQYF. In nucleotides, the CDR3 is TGCAGTGCTAGAGATCTAACGGGGCCGAGGGCCTACGAGCAGTACTTC.

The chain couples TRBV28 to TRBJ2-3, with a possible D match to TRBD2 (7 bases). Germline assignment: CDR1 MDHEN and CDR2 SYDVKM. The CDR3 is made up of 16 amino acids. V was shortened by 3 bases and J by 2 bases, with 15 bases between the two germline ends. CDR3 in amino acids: CASSFPGGPDTDTQYF. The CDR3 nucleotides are TGTGCCAGCAGTTTTCCGGGGGGCCCCGACACAGATACGCAGTATTTT.

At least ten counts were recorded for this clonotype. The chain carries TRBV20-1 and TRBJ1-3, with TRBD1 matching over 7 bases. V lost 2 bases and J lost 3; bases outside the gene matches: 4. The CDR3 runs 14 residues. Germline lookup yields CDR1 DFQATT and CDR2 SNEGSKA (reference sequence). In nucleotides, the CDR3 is TGCAGTGCTAGATCAGGGGGGGGTGGAAACACCATATATTTT. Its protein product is CSARSGGGGNTIYF.